The rows below give T cell receptor beta chains drawn from one sample of a study of tumor-infiltrating lymphocytes in localized non-small cell lung cancer. Libraries were prepared by immunoSEQ multiplex PCR; TCRdb keeps only in-frame clonotypes and omits some of them. The sample yields a few thousand clones, less than 65% seen once. The source material was uninvolved lung tissue not adjacent to the tumor. The origin of the receptors is a human donor with non-small cell lung cancer. Some clones in this sample may be carry-over from other donors' samples. Each CDR3 is given with its conserved first and last residue. The order of the fields is J gene, D gene, V gene, clone size, CDR3 DNA, CDR3 protein. D genes are given only for firm matches. Not all rows give a size; the values are once, few, many and, for expanded clones, a class.

TRBJ2-2 | TRBD2 | TRBV19 | once | TGTGCCAGTAGTCTAACCTGGACTAGCCCCACCGGGGAGCTGTTTTTT | CASSLTWTSPTGELFF
TRBJ2-7 | - | TRBV9 | - | TGTGCCAGCAGCCCGGTTTTGTTCTCCATCTACGAGCAGTACTTC | CASSPVLFSIYEQYF
TRBJ1-5 | TRBD1 | TRBV19 | - | TGTGCCAGTAGATCTGAGGGGGCGTTCAATCAGCCCCAGCATTTT | CASRSEGAFNQPQHF
TRBJ1-1 | - | TRBV30 | - | TGTGCCTGGAGTGATCTTCTTGACACTGAAGCTTTCTTT | CAWSDLLDTEAFF
TRBJ1-3 | TRBD1 | TRBV7-8 | few | TGTGCCAGCAGCCCAGGCAGGGGGATCTCTGGAAACACCATATATTTT | CASSPGRGISGNTIYF
TRBJ2-2 | TRBD2 | TRBV5-1 | - | TGCGCCAGCAGCAGAGGGACTAGCGGGATTAACGGGGAGCTGTTTTTT | CASSRGTSGINGELFF
TRBJ2-1 | - | TRBV4-1 | few | TGCGCCAGCAGCCAAGATGGGACAACCTACAATGAGCAGTTCTTC | CASSQDGTTYNEQFF
TRBJ2-4 | TRBD1 | TRBV6-5 | - | TGTGCCAGCAGGGGACAGGGCGACAAAAACATTCAGTACTTC | CASRGQGDKNIQYF
TRBJ2-7 | - | TRBV14 | - | TGTGCCAGCAGCCTCCCCCGGCATGGTATCTACGAGCAGTACTTC | CASSLPRHGIYEQYF
TRBJ1-4 | - | TRBV28 | few | TGTGCCACCAGACCAGCAGGGACTAATGAAAAACTGTTTTTT | CATRPAGTNEKLFF
TRBJ1-4 | - | TRBV19 | - | TGTGCCAGTAGCAAGGAGGACTCTAATGAAAAACTGTTTTTT | CASSKEDSNEKLFF
TRBJ2-1 | - | TRBV9 | - | TGTGCCAGCAGCGCAGGACAGAGTTACTACAATGAGCAGTTCTTC | CASSAGQSYYNEQFF
TRBJ2-3 | - | TRBV9 | - | TGTGCCAGCAGCGTAGGGTGGGAGGCCACAGATACGCAGTATTTT | CASSVGWEATDTQYF
TRBJ2-3 | TRBD1 | TRBV25-1 | - | TGTGCCAGCAGTGAGAGGGACAGGGAGGGCGATACGCAGTATTTT | CASSERDREGDTQYF
TRBJ2-1 | TRBD2 | TRBV6-5 | - | TGTGCCAGCAGATTCGGACTAGCGGGCCGGCAGTTCTTC | CASRFGLAGRQFF
TRBJ1-2 | TRBD1 | TRBV27 | once | TGTGCCAGCAGTCCGACAGGGTGGCATGGCTACACCTTC | CASSPTGWHGYTF
TRBJ2-3 | - | TRBV7-2 | - | TGTGCCAGCAGCTTAGCGGGTCTAAGCACAGATACGCAGTATTTT | CASSLAGLSTDTQYF
TRBJ1-5 | - | TRBV7-2 | few | TGTGCCAGCAGCTCTGACGGAGTAAATCAGCCCCAGCATTTT | CASSSDGVNQPQHF
TRBJ1-2 | TRBD1 | TRBV5-6 | - | TGTGCCAGCAGCCTAACAACAGGGGTCTACTATGGCTACACCTTC | CASSLTTGVYYGYTF
TRBJ2-2 | - | TRBV9 | once | TGTGCCAGCAGCGCTGTGAACACCGGGGAGCTGTTTTTT | CASSAVNTGELFF
TRBJ2-3 | TRBD2 | TRBV28 | few | TGTGCCAGCAGTCCCTCCAAGGGAGGGGATACGCAGTATTTT | CASSPSKGGDTQYF
TRBJ2-1 | - | TRBV27 | few | TGTGCCAGCAGTCCGACCATCAATGAGCAGTTCTTC | CASSPTINEQFF
TRBJ1-1 | - | TRBV4-1 | - | TGCGCCAGCAGGCAAAGGGGAGGGACTGAAGCTTTCTTT | CASRQRGGTEAFF
TRBJ2-3 | - | TRBV30 | once | TGTGCCTGGGGTACAATAGGCACAGATACGCAGTATTTT | CAWGTIGTDTQYF
TRBJ2-3 | TRBD1 | TRBV7-2 | medium-sized | TGTGCCAGCAGCTTTCCTGACAGGGGCTGGGCAGATACGCAGTATTTT | CASSFPDRGWADTQYF
TRBJ2-2 | TRBD2 | TRBV30 | medium-sized | TGTGCCTGGAGCCCCCGGACTAGCGGGACCACCGGGGAGCTGTTTTTT | CAWSPRTSGTTGELFF
TRBJ2-3 | - | TRBV9 | - | TGTGCCAGCAGCCTACGGGCGGGGCTAGATACGCAGTATTTT | CASSLRAGLDTQYF
TRBJ2-6 | - | TRBV9 | few | TGTGCCAGCAGCGTAAGCCACTCGGCCAACGTCCTGACTTTC | CASSVSHSANVLTF
TRBJ2-5 | TRBD1 | TRBV28 | - | TGTGCCAGCAGTAGCAACAGGGGCCGCTGGGACGAGACCCAGTACTTC | CASSSNRGRWDETQYF
TRBJ2-1 | TRBD1 | TRBV19 | - | TGTGCCAGTACCTTGGACAGGGGGCAGCTAGGCCTCTACAATGAGCAGTTCTTC | CASTLDRGQLGLYNEQFF
TRBJ2-7 | - | TRBV28 | - | TGTGCCAGCAGTTTTGGCAGCTCCTACGAGCAGTACTTC | CASSFGSSYEQYF
TRBJ2-7 | TRBD1 | TRBV27 | few | TGTGCCAGCAGTCTAACCCCCAGAACAGGGGGCGAGCAGTACTTC | CASSLTPRTGGEQYF
TRBJ2-7 | TRBD2 | TRBV6-5 | - | TGTGCCAGCAGTTATGGGACTAGCGGGAGTTTGGGCGAGCAGTACTTC | CASSYGTSGSLGEQYF
TRBJ1-2 | - | TRBV9 | - | TGTGCCAGCAGCCCCCAACAGGGCCTAAACTATGGCTACACCTTC | CASSPQQGLNYGYTF
TRBJ2-1 | - | TRBV7-2 | - | TGTGCCAGCAGCTTCTATGAGCAGTTCTTC | CASSFYEQFF
TRBJ2-5 | TRBD2 | TRBV25-1 | few | TGTGCCAGCAGCGGGGGGTGGGAGACCCAGTACTTC | CASSGGWETQYF
TRBJ1-4 | - | TRBV9 | - | TGTGCCAGCAGCGTAGGTTGGGGATCTAATGAAAAACTGTTTTTT | CASSVGWGSNEKLFF
TRBJ2-2 | - | TRBV5-1 | - | TGCGCCAGCAGCAGTTCGACAGGGAACACCGGGGAGCTGTTTTTT | CASSSSTGNTGELFF
TRBJ2-7 | - | TRBV6-5 | - | TGTGCCAGCAGTTACTCTCCAGGGTCCTACGAGCAGTACTTC | CASSYSPGSYEQYF
TRBJ2-2 | TRBD2 | TRBV30 | - | TGTGCCTGGATTACTAGCGGGAGAAACACCGGGGAGCTGTTTTTT | CAWITSGRNTGELFF
TRBJ2-3 | - | TRBV5-1 | - | TGCGCCAGCAGCTTGGGCGCCAGCACAGATACGCAGTATTTT | CASSLGASTDTQYF
TRBJ2-7 | TRBD1 | TRBV9 | - | TGTGCCAGCAGCATCGGGACAGCCCCCTACGAGCAGTACTTC | CASSIGTAPYEQYF
TRBJ1-5 | - | TRBV4-2 | few | TGTGCCAGCAGCCAAGATTTGCGAAGTGGGAACCCCCAGCATTTT | CASSQDLRSGNPQHF
TRBJ2-1 | - | TRBV21-1 | - | TGTGCCAGCAGGCCTAGCGGGGGGCTCAATGAGCAGTTCTTC | CASRPSGGLNEQFF
TRBJ2-7 | TRBD2 | TRBV9 | - | TGTGCCAGCAGCGTAGCCGGCGGGAGGGCATACGAGCAGTACTTC | CASSVAGGRAYEQYF
TRBJ2-6 | - | TRBV11-2 | - | TGTGCCAGCAGCTTAGAGGCCAACGTCCTGACTTTC | CASSLEANVLTF
TRBJ2-7 | TRBD2 | TRBV7-3 | - | TGTGCCAGCAGCCCCCGGACTAGCGGGAGGCTTTCCTACGAGCAGTACTTC | CASSPRTSGRLSYEQYF
TRBJ2-7 | - | TRBV19 | once | TGTGCCAGTAGTCCCAACGTTGGGTACGAGCAGTACTTC | CASSPNVGYEQYF
TRBJ1-6 | - | TRBV6-1 | - | TGTGCCAGCAGCGCGGGACCCTATAATTCACCCCTCCACTTT | CASSAGPYNSPLHF
TRBJ2-2 | TRBD2 | TRBV10-2 | few | TGCGCCAGCCCTAGCGGGACCAACACCGGGGAGCTGTTTTTT | CASPSGTNTGELFF